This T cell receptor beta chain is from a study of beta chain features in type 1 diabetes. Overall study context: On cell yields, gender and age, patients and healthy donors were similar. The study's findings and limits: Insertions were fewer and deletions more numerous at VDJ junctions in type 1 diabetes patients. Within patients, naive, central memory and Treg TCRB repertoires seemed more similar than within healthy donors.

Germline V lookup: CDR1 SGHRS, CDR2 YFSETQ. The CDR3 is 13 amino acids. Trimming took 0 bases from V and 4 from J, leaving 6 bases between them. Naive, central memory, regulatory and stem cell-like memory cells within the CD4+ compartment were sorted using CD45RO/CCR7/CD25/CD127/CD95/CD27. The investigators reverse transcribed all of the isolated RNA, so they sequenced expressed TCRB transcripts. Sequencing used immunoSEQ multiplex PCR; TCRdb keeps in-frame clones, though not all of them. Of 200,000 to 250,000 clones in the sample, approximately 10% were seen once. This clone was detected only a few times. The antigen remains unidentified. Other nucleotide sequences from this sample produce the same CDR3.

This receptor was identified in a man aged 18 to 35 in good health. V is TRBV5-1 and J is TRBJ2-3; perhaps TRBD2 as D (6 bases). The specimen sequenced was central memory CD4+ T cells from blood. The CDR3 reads CASSLGLADTQYF. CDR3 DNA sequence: TGCGCCAGCAGCTTGGGACTAGCAGATACGCAGTATTTT. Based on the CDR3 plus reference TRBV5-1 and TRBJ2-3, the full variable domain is KAGVTQTPRYLIKTRGQQVTLSCSPISGHRSVSWYQQTPGQGLQFLFEYFSETQRNKGNFPGRFSGRQFSNSRSEMNVSTLELGDSALYLCASSLGLADTQYFGPGTRLTVL.